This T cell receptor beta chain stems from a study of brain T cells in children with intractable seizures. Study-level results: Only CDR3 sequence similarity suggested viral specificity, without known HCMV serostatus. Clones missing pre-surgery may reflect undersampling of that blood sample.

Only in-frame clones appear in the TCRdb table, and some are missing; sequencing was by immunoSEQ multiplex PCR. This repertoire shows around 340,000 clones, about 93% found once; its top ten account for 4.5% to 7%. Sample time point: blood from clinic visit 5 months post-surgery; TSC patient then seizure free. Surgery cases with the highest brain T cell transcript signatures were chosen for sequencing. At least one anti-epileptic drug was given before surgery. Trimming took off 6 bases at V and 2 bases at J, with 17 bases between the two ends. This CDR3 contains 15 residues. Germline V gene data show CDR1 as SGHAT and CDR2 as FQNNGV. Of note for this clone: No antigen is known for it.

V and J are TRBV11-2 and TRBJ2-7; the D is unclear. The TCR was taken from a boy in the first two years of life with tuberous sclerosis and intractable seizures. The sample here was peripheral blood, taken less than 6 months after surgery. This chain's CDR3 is CASSTSPGNPYEQYF. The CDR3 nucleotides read TGTGCCAGCAGTACGAGTCCAGGCAACCCCTACGAGCAGTACTTC. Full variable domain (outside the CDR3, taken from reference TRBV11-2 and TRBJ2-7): EAGVAQSPRYKIIEKRQSVAFWCNPISGHATLYWYQQILGQGPKLLIQFQNNGVVDDSQLPKDRFSAERLKGVDSTLKIQPAKLEDSAVYLCASSTSPGNPYEQYFGPGTRLTVT.